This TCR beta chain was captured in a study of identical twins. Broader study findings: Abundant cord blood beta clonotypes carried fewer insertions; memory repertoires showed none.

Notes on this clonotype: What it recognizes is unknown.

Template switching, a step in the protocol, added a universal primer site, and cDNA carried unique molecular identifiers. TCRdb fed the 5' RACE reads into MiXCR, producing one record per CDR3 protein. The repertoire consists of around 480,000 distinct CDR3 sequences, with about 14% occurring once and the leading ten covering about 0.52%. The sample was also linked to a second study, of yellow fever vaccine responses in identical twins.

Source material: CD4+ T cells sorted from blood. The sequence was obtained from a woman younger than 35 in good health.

The CDR3 sequence: CASSHDGSYSPLHF. In nucleotides, the CDR3 is TGTGCCAGCAGCCACGACGGTAGCTATTCACCCCTCCACTTT. The V gene is TRBV7-2, the J gene TRBJ1-6, with D uncertain. The CDR3 spans 14 residues. Germline V gene data show CDR1 as SGHTA and CDR2 as FQGNSA. V lost 5 bases and J 8 bases, leaving 13 bases between the germline ends.